Listed below are T cell receptor beta chains from one sample, sequenced in a study of metastatic and nonmetastatic thyroid tumors. TCRdb called clones again from the PCR reads with MiXCR. The table shows tens of thousands of clones, with 10% to 15% occurring only once. Sequencing input: blood. All receptors come from a female donor with papillary thyroid cancer or a benign thyroid nodule (not recorded which). Some clones in this sample may be carry-over from other donors' samples. Each CDR3 is given with its conserved first and last residue.

j_call v_call cdr3_aa
TRBJ2-5 TRBV7-2 CASSLDDRPIGTQYF
TRBJ2-7 TRBV28 CASSSTDLREQYF
TRBJ2-5 TRBV7-6 CASRSGTSSGETQYF
TRBJ1-1 TRBV5-1 CASSPLQGNTEAFF
TRBJ2-7 TRBV9 CASSVAGGTEQYF
TRBJ1-1 TRBV19 CASWEGPGGNTEAFF
TRBJ2-1 TRBV7-8 CASSPAPLGVDNEQFF
TRBJ1-1 TRBV6-5 CASSYQNTEAFF
TRBJ2-1 TRBV2 CASSLGQGADEQFF
TRBJ2-5 TRBV20-1 CSAREGGRDQETQYF
TRBJ2-5 TRBV20-1 CSAFIAGGNMYQETQYF
TRBJ2-2 TRBV7-9 CASTLKGQGVGELFF
TRBJ2-3 TRBV6-1 CASSAAGANTDTQYF
TRBJ2-7 TRBV4-2 CASSQDGAGLFYEQYF
TRBJ1-2 TRBV29-1 CSVELRRGAGGYTF
TRBJ2-1 TRBV12-3/TRBV12-4 CASSWGLEGDEQLF
TRBJ1-2 TRBV6-1 CASSGAKGAVGYTF
TRBJ1-2 TRBV18 CASSPYTARGGYTF
TRBJ2-2 TRBV7-3 CASSLHVEELFF
TRBJ2-7 TRBV18 CASSPQYEQYF
TRBJ1-1 TRBV6-1 CASSEGTGGFTEAFF
TRBJ2-3 TRBV7-4 CASSLEGSDSSTDTLYF
TRBJ2-7 TRBV7-8 CASSSPLTGGPYEQYF
TRBJ2-7 TRBV5-8 CASSLVPQAYYEQYF
TRBJ2-1 TRBV28 CASSPRQLAGGFYNEQFF
TRBJ2-7 TRBV4-1 CASSHQLAGGSYEQYF
TRBJ2-7 TRBV6-1 CPSSVLAGGGEQYF
TRBJ1-4 TRBV28 CASSLGGPRREKLFF
TRBJ1-2 TRBV2 CTSSAGPHYGYTF
TRBJ1-6 TRBV6-6 CASSYAGAEYSPLHF
TRBJ2-1 TRBV5-1 CASSLHLAEASYNEQFF
TRBJ1-5 TRBV12-3/TRBV12-4 CASSWVEQGDQPQHF
TRBJ2-1 TRBV12-3/TRBV12-4 CASSFGPNQGNEQFF
TRBJ1-5 TRBV10-3 CAISVRYSNQPQHF
TRBJ1-5 TRBV6-1 CASNGQPQHF
TRBJ1-1 TRBV11-3 CASSLGRGNTEAFF
TRBJ1-3 TRBV10-3 CAISESGQGIHTIYF
TRBJ1-2 TRBV7-9 CASSAGQEKGYGYTF
TRBJ2-7 TRBV7-9 CASSGNPAYEQYF
TRBJ1-6 TRBV28 CVSRGTTASSYNSPLHF
TRBJ1-6 TRBV28 CASSSPGGTGYNSPLHF
TRBJ2-1 TRBV7-2 CASSPWTGPNEQFF
TRBJ2-7 TRBV6-1 CASSPRQGSSYEQYF